These 25 T cell receptor beta chains were sequenced from one sample in a study of CD8+ T cells in alopecia areata. Extraction and reverse transcription of RNA yielded cDNA as the sequencing template. Using immunoSEQ multiplex PCR, the repertoire was profiled, and TCRdb retains in-frame clones only, with some absent. The table records 220,000 or so clones, more than 45% of them present only once. This material consisted of CD4+ T cells sorted from blood, taken at week 0. These receptors were collected from a human donor with alopecia areata.

The chain links TRBV6-1 to TRBJ1-5; D is undetermined. With 2 bases removed from V and 5 bases from J, the gap between germline ends came to 7 bases. Germline values: CDR1 MNHNS, CDR2 SASEGT. The CDR3 is 13 residues long. The CDR3 DNA reads as TGTGCCAGCAGTGAACGGGGTTATCAGCCCCAGCATTTT. Protein product: CASSERGYQPQHF.

The chain joins TRBV6-6 to TRBJ2-3; the D is unclear. Germline V lookup: CDR1 MNHNY, CDR2 SVGAGI (reference sequence). The CDR3 contains 15 residues. V lost 2 bases, J lost 0 bases, and 9 bases lay in between. The CDR3 here is CASSYDSASTDTQYF. The CDR3 nucleotides are TGTGCCAGCAGTTACGATAGTGCTAGCACAGATACGCAGTATTTT.

In this sample, this clone turned up many times. The gene calls are TRBV6-6 and TRBJ2-1; D not resolved. The germline V gene encodes CDR1 MNHNY and CDR2 SVGAGI (reference sequence). The CDR3 is made up of 11 amino acids. Trimming cost V 6 bases and J 4 bases, with 4 bases left between them. The CDR3 DNA reads as TGTGCCAGCAGGGAATACAATGAGCAGTTCTTC. This codes for CASREYNEQFF.

The rearrangement joins TRBV6-5 to TRBJ2-7; 9 bases match TRBD2. There are 14 residues in the CDR3. With 6 bases clipped from V and 5 bases from J, the junction kept 8 bases outside the gene matches. CDR1 and CDR2 (germline): MNHEY, SVGAGI. CDR3 DNA: TGTGCCAGCAGCACTAGCGGGTTTCGACACGAGCAGTACTTC. Encoded protein: CASSTSGFRHEQYF.

V and J are TRBV29-1 and TRBJ2-1; 9 bases are shared with TRBD1. V lost 5 bases and J lost 9; bases outside the gene matches: 11. This CDR3 is 14 amino acids long. Germline V CDR1 and CDR2: SQVTM, ANQGSEA. Here the CDR3 reads CSVTTTGGLGEQFF. The CDR3 DNA reads TGCAGCGTTACTACGACAGGGGGGCTGGGTGAGCAGTTCTTC.

The table lists this clone with a few counts. V is TRBV11-3 and J is TRBJ2-7; the match to TRBD2 covers 7 bases. Trimming removed 3 bases from V and 3 bases from J; junction bases left unmatched: 2. This CDR3 is built from 13 residues. CDR1 is SGHNT and CDR2 is YENEEA in the germline V gene. Here the CDR3 reads CASSFSSGYEQYF. The CDR3 DNA reads TGTGCCAGCAGCTTCTCTAGCGGCTACGAGCAGTACTTC. Full variable domain (missing parts from reference TRBV11-3 and TRBJ2-7): EAGVVQSPRYKIIEKKQPVAFWCNPISGHNTLYWYLQNLGQGPELLIRYENEEAVDDSQLPKDRFSAERLKGVDSTLKIQPAELGDSAVYLCASSFSSGYEQYFGPGTRLTVT.

The chain employs TRBV14 and TRBJ1-1, with 8 bases fitting TRBD1. V was pared by 2 bases and J by 3 bases, with 2 bases of the junction left unmatched. Per the germline V gene, CDR1 is SGHDN and CDR2 is FVKESK. This CDR3 is 14 amino acids long. CDR3 nucleotide sequence: TGTGCCAGCAGCCAAAGGACAGGGTACACTGAAGCTTTCTTT. Protein: CASSQRTGYTEAFF.

This clone turned up a few times. V and J are TRBV5-1 and TRBJ2-1; 12 nucleotides agree with TRBD2. The ends lost 3 bases at V and 8 bases at J; junction bases unmatched: 6. The CDR3 has 15 amino acids. Germline CDR1 is SGHRS and CDR2 is YFSETQ. The CDR3 sequence: CASSSASGGADEQFF. The CDR3 DNA reads TGCGCCAGCAGCTCCGCTAGCGGGGGGGCCGATGAGCAGTTCTTC.

The chain carries TRBV25-1 and TRBJ2-2, with unresolved D. Germline values: CDR1 MGHDK, CDR2 SYGVNS. CDR3 length: 12 residues. The V end lost 8 bases, the J end lost 7 bases, and 11 bases lay between the germline ends. CDR3 bases: TGTGCCAGCTCCCGCCCGAACGGGGAGCTGTTTTTT. Translated: CASSRPNGELFF.

The rearrangement links TRBV29-1 to TRBJ2-2; unclear D gene. CDR1 is SQVTM and CDR2 is ANQGSEA in the germline V gene. The CDR3 is 13 amino acids. Trimming left V 6 bases short and J 7 bases short, with 15 bases between. The CDR3 DNA follows: TGCAGCGTCCAATCTACCGCCGGCGGGGAGCTGTTTTTT. Encoded protein: CSVQSTAGGELFF.

This clone was seen only a few times. The chain employs TRBV23-1 and TRBJ2-3; the match to TRBD1 covers 8 bases. TRBV23-1 is marked as an open reading frame, function uncertain. Trimming at V came to 2 bases and at J to 3 bases, leaving 4 bases not matched to a gene. CDR3 length equals 15 residues. The CDR3 region is CASSQQGARTDTQYF. The CDR3 nucleotides read TGCGCCAGCAGTCAACAGGGGGCGCGTACAGATACGCAGTATTTT.

The CDR3: CASSDFGQVESNEQFF. CDR3 coding DNA: TGTGCCAGCAGTGATTTTGGACAGGTAGAATCCAATGAGCAGTTCTTC. V usage is TRBV25-1 and J usage is TRBJ2-1; 7 bases are a match to TRBD1. V was pared by 3 bases and J by 6 bases, with 11 bases of the junction left unmatched. The CDR3 contains 16 residues. The germline V gene encodes CDR1 MGHDK and CDR2 SYGVNS.

This clone was seen at least ten times. This sequence joins TRBV7-6 and TRBJ2-2; a weak D match, TRBD2 (5 bases). The germline gives CDR1 SGHVS, CDR2 FNYEAQ. The CDR3 has 16 residues. The V end lost 4 bases, the J end lost 0 bases, and 12 bases lay between the germline ends. The CDR3 sequence is CASSSPTNPNTGELFF. For the CDR3, the DNA is TGTGCCAGCAGCTCCCCGACTAACCCGAACACCGGGGAGCTGTTTTTT.

The chain has TRBV30 and TRBJ2-5, with no clear D. V shed 1 base and J shed 4 bases, with 13 bases lying between them. This CDR3 spans 14 amino acids. From germline, CDR1 is GTSNPN and CDR2 SVGIG (reference sequence). The CDR3 DNA reads as TGTGCCTGGAGTGATGGACGCGAGGTAGAGACCCAGTACTTC. The encoded protein is CAWSDGREVETQYF. Together with reference TRBV30 and TRBJ2-5, the CDR3 gives the full variable domain: SQTIHQWPATLVQPVGSPLSLECTVEGTSNPNLYWYRQAAGRGLQLLFYSVGIGQISSEVPQNLSASRPQDRQFILSSKKLLLSDSGFYLCAWSDGREVETQYFGPGTRLLVL.

J is TRBJ1-3 and V is TRBV9; no clear D. V shed 4 bases and J shed 4 bases, with 15 bases lying between them. The V gene's germline CDR1 is SGDLS and CDR2 YYNGEE. This CDR3 contains 15 residues. This CDR3 reads CASSPLGYLGNTIYF. CDR3 nucleotides: TGTGCCAGCAGCCCGCTCGGATATCTGGGAAACACCATATATTTT.

The chain has TRBV18 and TRBJ2-7, with D possibly matching TRBD1 (5 bases). Trimming shortened V by 3 bases and J by 9 bases, and 27 bases separated the two germline ends. Germline CDR1 KGHSH, CDR2 LQKENI. CDR3 length: 17 residues. Here the CDR3 DNA reads TGTGCCAGCTCACCCACACCCTTCTCAGGGCAGTCTGGGTTGCAGTACTTC. Its translation is CASSPTPFSGQSGLQYF.

This clone has just a few counts. This chain joins TRBV29-1 and TRBJ1-2; TRBD1 is a possible D gene (6 bases). Trimming left V 7 bases short and J 2 bases short, with 11 bases between. This CDR3 comprises 12 residues. Per germline, CDR1 SQVTM and CDR2 ANQGSEA. The chain's CDR3 is CSDTTGNYGYTF. In DNA, the CDR3 is TGCAGCGATACTACAGGGAACTATGGCTACACCTTC.

The rearrangement uses TRBV7-2 and TRBJ1-1, with TRBD1 as a possible D gene (6 bases). The CDR3 totals 18 residues. The germline V gene has CDR1 SGHTA and CDR2 FQGNSA. The ends were cut back, 4 bases at V and 4 bases at J, with 25 bases in the middle. This chain's CDR3 is CASSSLAGRGGFGTEAFF. The DNA for the CDR3 is TGTGCCAGCAGCTCCTTAGCCGGCAGGGGAGGGTTTGGCACTGAAGCTTTCTTT.

Details on this clone: Other DNA sequences from this sample encode an identical CDR3 as well. The rearrangement uses TRBV30 and TRBJ2-1; TRBD2 matches 11 bases. The germline gives CDR1 GTSNPN, CDR2 SVGIG (reference sequence). CDR3 length equals 15 residues. The V segment lost 2 bases and the J segment 4 bases; nucleotides outside the gene matches: 4. CDR3 loop: CAWSPGTSGYNEQFF. CDR3 DNA: TGTGCCTGGAGTCCTGGGACTAGCGGATACAATGAGCAGTTCTTC.

The table lists this clone with a few counts. This sequence joins TRBV28 and TRBJ2-7; D is uncertain. Trimming left V 2 bases short and J 4 bases short, with 3 bases between. CDR1 is MDHEN, CDR2 SYDVKM, per germline. The CDR3 has 11 amino acids. Here the CDR3 reads CASSLRYEQYF. The CDR3 bases are TGTGCCAGCAGTTTACGGTACGAGCAGTACTTC.

This clone has only a few counts. This chain links TRBV6-6 with TRBJ2-5, with 8 bases fitting TRBD2. Germline CDR1 is MNHNY and CDR2 is SVGAGI (reference sequence). The CDR3 is made up of 14 amino acids. The V gene end was trimmed by 5 bases and the J gene end by 7 bases; junction bases not matched to a gene: 9. The DNA for the CDR3 is TGTGCCAGCAGTCCGCGGACTAGCATGGGGACCCAGTACTTC. This gives the protein CASSPRTSMGTQYF.

The V call is TRBV23-1, the J call TRBJ2-7; D may be TRBD1 or TRBD2 (5 bases each). TRBV23-1 is annotated as an ORF whose role is uncertain. The V end lost 2 bases, the J end lost 4 bases, and 18 bases lay between the germline ends. The CDR3 contains 16 residues. This chain's CDR3 is CASSQPEGPKGYEQYF. CDR3 in DNA: TGCGCCAGCAGTCAACCTGAGGGACCAAAGGGATACGAGCAGTACTTC.

This CDR3 is CASSPDSLNTEAFF. In DNA form, the CDR3 reads TGTGCCAGTAGTCCCGACAGCTTGAACACTGAAGCTTTCTTT. The chain recombines TRBV19 with TRBJ1-1, with D tentatively TRBD1 (5 bases). Germline-derived CDR1 and CDR2 are LNHDA and SQIVND (reference sequence). The germline V and J ends were trimmed by 5 bases and 0 bases, with 10 bases remaining between them. This CDR3 is 14 amino acids long.

This chain connects TRBV6-5 to TRBJ2-7; no firm D call. Germline-derived CDR1 and CDR2 are MNHEY and SVGAGI. V lost 6 bases, J lost 3 bases, and 12 bases lay in between. This CDR3 has 13 residues. The CDR3 bases are TGTGCCAGCAGGCCTCTAGGAGTCTACGAGCAGTACTTC. Amino acids: CASRPLGVYEQYF.

V is TRBV11-2 and J is TRBJ2-7; TRBD2 matches 7 bases. The CDR3 extends over 12 amino acids. Trimming took 6 bases from V and 8 from J; bases not matched to a gene: 7. Germline V lookup: CDR1 SGHAT, CDR2 FQNNGV. CDR3: CASRREIEKQYF. The CDR3, as DNA: TGTGCCAGCAGGCGGGAGATCGAGAAGCAGTACTTC.